A single sample is the source of the 15 T cell receptor beta chains below, sequenced in a study of OX40 agonist ivuxolimab in advanced cancers. Library generation was performed with the immunoSEQ multiplex PCR assay. Imported from immuneACCESS, the table was reduced by TCRdb to in-frame sequences with V and J called. These copies leave out some clones; in studies compared against another copy, an unresolved V gene accounts for under half, and the cause of the remainder is not known. The sample profile shows roughly 90,000 clones; more than 75% of them were found once. 0.7% to 0.9% of the sample comes from the top ten. Sequences were derived from CD4+ or CD8+ T cells sorted from blood, sampled in a trial of the OX40 agonist ivuxolimab. These receptors came from an adult with an advanced solid tumor such as melanoma, head and neck, liver or kidney cancer.

The sample holds a few counts of this clone. The rearrangement uses TRBV2 and TRBJ2-5; D ambiguous. CDR1 is SNHLY, CDR2 FYNNEI, per germline. The CDR3 has 15 residues. V was clipped by 8 bases and J by 5 bases, with 21 bases between them. The CDR3, as DNA: TGTGCCAGCCCAAGCGAACACCCCGTCTGGGAGACCCAGTACTTC. This codes for CASPSEHPVWETQYF.

This clone has just a few counts. The chain has TRBV25-1 and TRBJ1-6, with D possibly TRBD1 on 5 matching bases. CDR1 is MGHDK and CDR2 is SYGVNS in the germline V gene. This CDR3 comprises 15 residues. The V gene lost 5 bases and the J gene lost 7 bases, with 15 bases spanning the gap. This CDR3 is CASSQTVQGNSPLHF. CDR3 in DNA: TGTGCCAGCAGTCAAACGGTCCAGGGAAATTCACCCCTCCACTTT. Based on the CDR3 plus reference TRBV25-1 and TRBJ1-6, the full variable domain is EADIYQTPRYLVIGTGKKITLECSQTMGHDKMYWYQQDPGMELHLIHYSYGVNSTEKGDLSSESTVSRIRTEHFPLTLESARPSHTSQYLCASSQTVQGNSPLHFGNGTRLTVT.

The chain has TRBV5-1 and TRBJ2-1; 10 bases agree with TRBD2. There are 15 residues in the CDR3. Germline V gene data show CDR1 as SGHRS and CDR2 as YFSETQ. The junction had 8 bases not matched to a gene; V was cut back by 3 bases and J by 8 bases. The CDR3 protein is CASSSLERGGYEQFF. CDR3 nucleotides: TGCGCCAGCAGCTCCCTGGAGCGGGGGGGTTATGAGCAGTTCTTC.

The V and J genes are TRBV18 and TRBJ2-5, with a tentative D call TRBD2 (6 bases). V was shortened by 5 bases and J by 1 base, with 14 bases between the two germline ends. This CDR3 region has 15 residues. In germline, CDR1 is KGHSH, CDR2 LQKENI. CDR3 DNA sequence: TGTGCCAGCTCAATGGCGGCGGGGTCCCAAGAGACCCAGTACTTC. Encoded protein: CASSMAAGSQETQYF.

The genes are TRBV27 and TRBJ1-1; 8 nucleotides align to TRBD1. V gave up 0 bases and J gave up 0 bases; unmatched junction bases: 3. The CDR3 loop spans 16 amino acids. From germline, CDR1 is MNHEY and CDR2 SMNVEV (reference sequence). CDR3 sequence reads: CASSLSRTGLNTEAFF. CDR3 nucleotide sequence: TGTGCCAGCAGTTTATCGAGGACAGGGTTGAACACTGAAGCTTTCTTT.

The V call is TRBV28, the J call TRBJ2-1, with D hard to call. Germline V lookup: CDR1 MDHEN, CDR2 SYDVKM. Between the trimmed V and J ends, which lost 6 bases and 7 bases, there was a span of 19 bases. This CDR3 has 15 amino acids. CDR3 DNA sequence: TGTGCCAGCAGCCCCCTTGGAGCCACGGAAAATGAGCAGTTCTTC. Amino acids: CASSPLGATENEQFF.

The chain carries TRBV7-9 and TRBJ2-3; TRBD2 matches at 13 bases. V was pared by 4 bases and J by 8 bases, with 6 bases of the junction left unmatched. Germline V gene sequence: CDR1 SEHNR, CDR2 FQNEAQ (reference sequence). There are 15 residues in the CDR3. The chain's CDR3 is CASSSLAGGPGTQYF. For the CDR3, the DNA is TGTGCCAGCAGCTCACTAGCGGGAGGGCCTGGTACGCAGTATTTT. Supplemented by reference TRBV7-9 and TRBJ2-3, the full variable domain reads DTGVSQNPRHKITKRGQNVTFRCDPISEHNRLYWYRQTLGQGPEFLTYFQNEAQLEKSRLLSDRFSAERPKGSFSTLEIQRTEQGDSAMYLCASSSLAGGPGTQYFGPGTRLTVL.

V usage is TRBV28 and J usage is TRBJ1-6; tentatively, D is TRBD1 (5 bases). The CDR3 runs 18 residues. Germline V gives CDR1 MDHEN, CDR2 SYDVKM. The V and J ends lost 4 bases and 0 bases respectively, with 16 bases between them. The CDR3 nucleotides read TGTGCCAGCAGTTCGGTCGGGGGGGACTCCTCCTATAATTCACCCCTCCACTTT. Amino acid sequence: CASSSVGGDSSYNSPLHF. Filled out from reference TRBV28 and TRBJ1-6, the complete variable domain reads DVKVTQSSRYLVKRTGEKVFLECVQDMDHENMFWYRQDPGLGLRLIYFSYDVKMKEKGDIPEGYSVSREKKERFSLILESASTNQTSMYLCASSSVGGDSSYNSPLHFGNGTRLTVT.

The chain is built from TRBV18 and TRBJ2-7; 11 bases are a match to TRBD1. The CDR3 runs 16 residues. The V and J ends lost 3 bases and 0 bases, in that order; junction bases with no gene match: 4. Germline V gene data show CDR1 as KGHSH and CDR2 as LQKENI. For the CDR3, the DNA is TGTGCCAGCTCACCCCCCGGACAGGGGGCCTCCTACGAGCAGTACTTC. This translates into CASSPPGQGASYEQYF.

The V and J genes are TRBV7-9 and TRBJ2-1; D not resolved. Germline V gene data show CDR1 as SEHNR and CDR2 as FQNEAQ (reference sequence). The CDR3 has 15 residues. V was cut by 3 bases and J by 0 bases, with 9 bases left in between. CDR3 in amino acids: CASSFHLNSYNEQFF. DNA for the CDR3: TGTGCCAGCAGCTTTCACCTTAACTCCTACAATGAGCAGTTCTTC.

The rearrangement joins TRBV5-1 to TRBJ1-2, with a possible D match to TRBD1 (6 bases). The V end was cut by 3 bases, the J end by 2 bases, with 11 bases between. The CDR3 has 14 residues. Per the germline V gene, CDR1 is SGHRS and CDR2 is YFSETQ. CDR3 DNA sequence: TGCGCCAGCAGCTCGGAAGGGGGGAACTATGGCTACACCTTC. Amino acid sequence: CASSSEGGNYGYTF.

This clone was seen once. J is TRBJ1-4 and V is TRBV11-2; TRBD1 matches at 9 bases. The germline gives CDR1 SGHAT, CDR2 FQNNGV. Trimming at V came to 5 bases and at J to 6 bases, leaving 4 bases not matched to a gene. The CDR3 extends over 14 amino acids. Here the CDR3 reads CASSIGTGYEKLFF. The DNA for the CDR3 is TGTGCCAGCAGCATCGGGACAGGGTATGAAAAACTGTTTTTT.

The V and J genes are TRBV15 and TRBJ1-2; possible D gene TRBD1, 6 bases. Germline V gene data show CDR1 as LNHNV and CDR2 as YYDKDF (reference sequence). The CDR3 spans 14 residues. V lost 2 bases and J 2 bases, leaving 9 bases between the germline ends. The CDR3 spells CATSRQDSNYGYTF. CDR3 nucleotides: TGTGCCACCAGCAGACAGGACAGCAACTATGGCTACACCTTC.

This clone has only one observation. The chain links TRBV18 to TRBJ2-5, with 10 bases lining up with TRBD1. V shed 5 bases and J 2 bases; nucleotides not matched to a gene: 8. Germline V lookup: CDR1 KGHSH, CDR2 LQKENI. CDR3 length: 16 amino acids. For the CDR3, the DNA is TGTGCCAGCTCAGAGACAGGGGGCAATTTTCAAGAGACCCAGTACTTC. Protein: CASSETGGNFQETQYF.

V usage is TRBV7-2 and J usage is TRBJ1-6; D unresolved. The CDR3 runs to 13 residues. Trimming removed 4 bases from V and 7 bases from J, with 8 bases in between. Germline assignment: CDR1 SGHTA and CDR2 FQGNSA. CDR3 in amino acids: CASSSQFNSPLHF. Written as DNA, the CDR3 is TGTGCCAGCAGCTCCCAGTTCAATTCACCCCTCCACTTT. The complete variable domain, with remaining parts taken from reference TRBV7-2 and TRBJ1-6, reads GAGVSQSPSNKVTEKGKDVELRCDPISGHTALYWYRQSLGQGLEFLIYFQGNSAPDKSGLPSDRFSAERTGGSVSTLTIQRTQQEDSAVYLCASSSQFNSPLHFGNGTRLTVT.